This TCR beta chain was sequenced for a study of blood T cell repertoires in COVID-19. For the study at large: Samples of COVID-19 (acute and convalescent) were obtained from the United States, Italy and Spain. From T cells, B-cell-depleted T cells, or PBMCs came the material, which was cDNA or gDNA.

The age range of participants was 18 to 89 years, with residence in about two dozen US areas. Original processing notes: Reference gene primer amplification yielded estimated nucleated cell counts. Some clones are missing from TCRdb's copy, which holds only in-frame ones; the method was immunoSEQ multiplex PCR. Clone size and V and J calls were adopted from that table, with D and trimming inferred from the DNA. This sample has 250,000 to 350,000 clones, with 90% found just once. Germline V gives CDR1 SQVTM, CDR2 ANQGSEA. Trimming left V 2 bases short and J 9 bases short, with 20 bases between. This CDR3 region has 15 residues.

The chain couples TRBV29-1 to TRBJ2-4, with D possibly TRBD1 on 6 matching bases. The clonotype originates from a woman aged 18-29 years with acute COVID-19. The sequenced material came from PBMCs or T cells enriched from blood (not recorded which). The CDR3 loop is CSVEPQGGLGAIQYF. CDR3 coding DNA: TGCAGCGTTGAACCCCAAGGGGGTTTAGGGGCCATTCAGTACTTC.